Sequencing of this TCR beta chain was carried out in a study of identical twins. One entry per CDR3 protein, called by TCRdb with MiXCR from the 5' RACE reads. Among around 1.7 million distinct CDR3 sequences, around a third were seen once, and the ten largest hold 0.25% to 0.3%. Study results and limitations: High-abundance cord blood beta clonotypes had fewer insertions; memory repertoires showed none. Its conclusions, products of cross-sectional statistical analysis, did not come from following the same donors.

This clonotype was counted between two and nine times. As yet, its antigen is unknown. Per germline, CDR1 DFQATT and CDR2 SNEGSKA (reference sequence). The CDR3 is 16 residues long. V gave up 5 bases and J gave up 4 bases, with 22 bases separating them. The chain has TRBV20-1 and TRBJ2-3; D may be TRBD1 (6 bases). The clonotype was recovered from a newborn girl in good health. Material for sequencing was cord blood. The CDR3 here is CSAAHWGQGVADTQYF. Here the CDR3 DNA reads TGCAGTGCTGCCCATTGGGGGCAGGGTGTCGCAGATACGCAGTATTTT.